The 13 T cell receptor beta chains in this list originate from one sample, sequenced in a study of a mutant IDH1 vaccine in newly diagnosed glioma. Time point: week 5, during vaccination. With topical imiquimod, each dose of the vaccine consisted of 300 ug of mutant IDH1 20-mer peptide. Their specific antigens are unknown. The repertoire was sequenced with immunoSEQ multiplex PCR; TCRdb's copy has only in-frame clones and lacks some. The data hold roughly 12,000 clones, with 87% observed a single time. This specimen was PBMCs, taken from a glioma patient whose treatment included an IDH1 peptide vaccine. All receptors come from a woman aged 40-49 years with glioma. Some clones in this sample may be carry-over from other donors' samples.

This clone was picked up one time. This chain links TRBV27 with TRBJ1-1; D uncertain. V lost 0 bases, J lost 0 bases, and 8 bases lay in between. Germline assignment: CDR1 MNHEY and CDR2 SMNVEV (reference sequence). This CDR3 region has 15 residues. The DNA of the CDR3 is TGTGCCAGCAGTTTATCGGGGTACATGAACACTGAAGCTTTCTTT. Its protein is CASSLSGYMNTEAFF.

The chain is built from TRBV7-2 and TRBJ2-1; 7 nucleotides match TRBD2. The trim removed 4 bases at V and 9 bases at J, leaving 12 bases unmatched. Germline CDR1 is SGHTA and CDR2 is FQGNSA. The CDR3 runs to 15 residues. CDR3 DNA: TGTGCCAGCAGCTCCTTCGAGCGGGGCACTGGTGAGCAGTTCTTC. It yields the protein CASSSFERGTGEQFF.

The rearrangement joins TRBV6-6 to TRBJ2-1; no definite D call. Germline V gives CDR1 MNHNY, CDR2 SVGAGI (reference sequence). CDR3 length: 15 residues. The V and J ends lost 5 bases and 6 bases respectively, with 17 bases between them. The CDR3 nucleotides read TGTGCCAGCAGTCCTCTGAGAGCAAACGGCAATGAGCAGTTCTTC. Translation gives CASSPLRANGNEQFF.

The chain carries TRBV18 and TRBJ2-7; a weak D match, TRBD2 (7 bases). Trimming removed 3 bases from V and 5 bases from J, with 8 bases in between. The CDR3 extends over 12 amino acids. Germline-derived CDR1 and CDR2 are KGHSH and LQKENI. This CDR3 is CASSPGGHEQYF. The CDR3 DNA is TGTGCCAGCTCACCGGGGGGGCACGAGCAGTACTTC.

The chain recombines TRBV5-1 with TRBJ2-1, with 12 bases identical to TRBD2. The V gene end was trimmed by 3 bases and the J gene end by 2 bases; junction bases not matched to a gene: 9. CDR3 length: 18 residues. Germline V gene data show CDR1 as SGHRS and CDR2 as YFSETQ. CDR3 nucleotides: TGCGCCAGCAGCTCTAGACTAGCGGGAGTGGGGACCTACAATGAGCAGTTCTTC. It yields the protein CASSSRLAGVGTYNEQFF.

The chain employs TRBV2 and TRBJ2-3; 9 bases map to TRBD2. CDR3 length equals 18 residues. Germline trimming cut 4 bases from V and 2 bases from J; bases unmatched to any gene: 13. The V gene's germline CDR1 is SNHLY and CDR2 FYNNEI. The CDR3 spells CASSAQRSGGGATDTQYF. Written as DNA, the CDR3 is TGTGCCAGCAGTGCCCAGAGGAGTGGCGGGGGGGCCACAGATACGCAGTATTTT.

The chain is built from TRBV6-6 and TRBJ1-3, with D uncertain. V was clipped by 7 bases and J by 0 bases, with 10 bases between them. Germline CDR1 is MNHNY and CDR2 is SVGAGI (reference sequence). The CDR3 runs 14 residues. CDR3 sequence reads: CASNPASSGNTIYF. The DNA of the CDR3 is TGTGCCAGCAATCCGGCGAGCTCTGGAAACACCATATATTTT.

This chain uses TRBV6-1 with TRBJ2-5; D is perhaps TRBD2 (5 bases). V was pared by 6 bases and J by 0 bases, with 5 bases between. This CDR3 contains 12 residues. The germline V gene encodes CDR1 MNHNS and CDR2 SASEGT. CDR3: CASRDYQETQYF. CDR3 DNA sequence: TGTGCCAGCAGGGACTACCAAGAGACCCAGTACTTC.

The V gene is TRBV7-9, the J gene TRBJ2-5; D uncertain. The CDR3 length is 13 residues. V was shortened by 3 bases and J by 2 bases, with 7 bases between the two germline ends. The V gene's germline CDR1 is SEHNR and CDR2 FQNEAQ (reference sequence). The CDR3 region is CASSFSSQETQYF. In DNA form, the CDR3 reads TGTGCCAGCAGCTTCAGCTCACAAGAGACCCAGTACTTC.

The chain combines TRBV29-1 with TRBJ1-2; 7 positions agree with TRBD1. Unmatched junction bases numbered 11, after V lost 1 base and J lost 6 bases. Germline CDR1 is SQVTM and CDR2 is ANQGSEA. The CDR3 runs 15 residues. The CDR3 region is CSVEVGTDPDDGYTF. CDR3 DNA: TGCAGCGTTGAAGTGGGGACAGACCCAGATGATGGCTACACCTTC.

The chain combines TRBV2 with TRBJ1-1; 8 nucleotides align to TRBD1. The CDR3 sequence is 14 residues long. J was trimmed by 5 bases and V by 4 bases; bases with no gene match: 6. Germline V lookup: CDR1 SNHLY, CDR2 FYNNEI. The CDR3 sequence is CASSAPGGATEAFF. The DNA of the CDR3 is TGTGCCAGCAGTGCTCCAGGGGGCGCGACTGAAGCTTTCTTT.

CDR3 in amino acids: CASSQDRATSSHPSFYNEQFF. CDR3 DNA sequence: TGCGCCAGCAGCCAAGATCGGGCGACTAGTTCCCATCCCTCTTTTTACAATGAGCAGTTCTTC. V is TRBV4-1 and J is TRBJ2-1; D perhaps matches TRBD2 (6 bases). V shed 0 bases and J shed 4 bases, with 28 bases lying between them. Germline V gene lookup returns CDR1 MGHRA and CDR2 YSYEKL. This CDR3 has 21 amino acids.

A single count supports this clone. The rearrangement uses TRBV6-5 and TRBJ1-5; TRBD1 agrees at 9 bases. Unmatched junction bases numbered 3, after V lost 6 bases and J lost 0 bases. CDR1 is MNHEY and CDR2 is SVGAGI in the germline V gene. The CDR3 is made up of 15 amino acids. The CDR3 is CASRPGQGSNQPQHF. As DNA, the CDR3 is TGTGCCAGCAGACCGGGACAGGGTAGCAATCAGCCCCAGCATTTT.